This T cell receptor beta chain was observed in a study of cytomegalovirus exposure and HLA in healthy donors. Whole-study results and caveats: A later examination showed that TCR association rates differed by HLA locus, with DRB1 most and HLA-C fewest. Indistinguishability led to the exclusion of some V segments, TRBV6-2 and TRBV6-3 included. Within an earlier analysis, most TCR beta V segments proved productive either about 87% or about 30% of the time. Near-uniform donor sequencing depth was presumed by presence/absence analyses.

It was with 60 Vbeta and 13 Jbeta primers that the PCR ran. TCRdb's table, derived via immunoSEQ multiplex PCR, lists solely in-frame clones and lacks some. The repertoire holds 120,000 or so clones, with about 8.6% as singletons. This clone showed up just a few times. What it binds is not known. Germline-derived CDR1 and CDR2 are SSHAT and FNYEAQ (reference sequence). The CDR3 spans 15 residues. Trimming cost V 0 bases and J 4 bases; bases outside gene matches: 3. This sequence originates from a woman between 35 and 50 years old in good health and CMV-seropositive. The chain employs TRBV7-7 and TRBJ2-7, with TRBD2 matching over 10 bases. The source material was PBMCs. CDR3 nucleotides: TGTGCCAGCAGCTTAGCAGCGGGGGGGGCTTACGAGCAGTACTTC. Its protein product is CASSLAAGGAYEQYF.